What follows are 21 T cell receptor beta chains derived from one specimen sequenced in a study of cytomegalovirus exposure and HLA in healthy donors. This PCR relied on a set of 60 Vbeta primers and 13 Jbeta primers. Sequencing was performed with immunoSEQ multiplex PCR; in TCRdb, only in-frame clones are kept and a portion is missing. The sample holds 200,000 to 250,000 clones, around 85% seen once. Sequencing was carried out using PBMCs. These receptors came from a girl aged 2 to 9 in good health and CMV-seronegative.

The CDR3 DNA follows: TGTGCCAGCAGTGTAGGAGGAGGAACCCTGAGGCAGTACTTC. It yields the protein CASSVGGGTLRQYF. The chain links TRBV25-1 to TRBJ2-7; perhaps TRBD2 as D (5 bases). The CDR3 is made up of 14 amino acids. Per germline, CDR1 MGHDK and CDR2 SYGVNS. V was shortened by 4 bases and J by 9 bases, with 19 bases between the two germline ends.

The chain uses TRBV6-1 and TRBJ2-7; weak D call: TRBD1 (5 bases). The CDR3 runs to 13 residues. Germline CDR1 reads MNHNS; CDR2 reads SASEGT. Trimming pared 4 bases from V and 2 bases from J, leaving 9 bases between. The CDR3 protein is CASSADTTYEQYF. The CDR3 DNA is TGTGCCAGCAGTGCGGACACGACCTACGAGCAGTACTTC.

The sample holds a few counts of this clone. The V call is TRBV15, the J call TRBJ1-2; D perhaps matches TRBD1 (6 bases). The CDR3 runs to 15 residues. V gave up 3 bases and J gave up 0 bases, with 11 bases separating them. Germline lookup yields CDR1 LNHNV and CDR2 YYDKDF (reference sequence). CDR3 sequence reads: CATSSDRTSNYGYTF. CDR3 in DNA: TGTGCCACCAGCAGTGACAGGACGTCTAACTATGGCTACACCTTC.

V usage is TRBV5-1 and J usage is TRBJ2-3, with 8 bases fitting TRBD1. This CDR3 comprises 15 residues. The V and J ends lost 0 bases and 1 base, in that order; junction bases with no gene match: 1. CDR1 is SGHRS, CDR2 YFSETQ, per germline. CDR3 amino acids: CASSLVGQGTDTQYF. The CDR3 coding sequence is TGCGCCAGCAGCTTGGTGGGACAGGGCACAGATACGCAGTATTTT. Using reference TRBV5-1 and TRBJ2-3 for the parts outside the CDR3, the full variable domain is KAGVTQTPRYLIKTRGQQVTLSCSPISGHRSVSWYQQTPGQGLQFLFEYFSETQRNKGNFPGRFSGRQFSNSRSEMNVSTLELGDSALYLCASSLVGQGTDTQYFGPGTRLTVL.

This clone was detected a few times. This chain links TRBV9 with TRBJ1-3; 7 nucleotides line up with TRBD1. This CDR3 has 15 amino acids. Germline lookup yields CDR1 SGDLS and CDR2 YYNGEE. J was trimmed by 4 bases and V by 4 bases; bases with no gene match: 8. The CDR3 sequence: CASSIRQGVGNTIYF. Written as DNA, the CDR3 is TGTGCCAGCAGCATCCGACAGGGTGTCGGAAACACCATATATTTT. Variable domain in full (rest from reference TRBV9 and TRBJ1-3): DSGVTQTPKHLITATGQRVTLRCSPRSGDLSVYWYQQSLDQGLQFLIQYYNGEERAKGNILERFSAQQFPDLHSELNLSSLELGDSALYFCASSIRQGVGNTIYFGEGSWLTVV.

This sequence joins TRBV7-3 and TRBJ2-3; 10 bases map to TRBD1. The CDR3 loop spans 15 amino acids. V lost 4 bases, J lost 2 bases, and 3 bases stayed unmatched. CDR1 is SGHTA and CDR2 is FQGTGA in the germline V gene. For the CDR3, the DNA is TGTGCCAGCAGCTACGGGACAGGGGCCACAGATACGCAGTATTTT. Translated, it gives CASSYGTGATDTQYF.

The rearrangement uses TRBV7-9 and TRBJ2-1; the match to TRBD2 covers 11 bases. This CDR3 contains 15 residues. Germline lookup yields CDR1 SEHNR and CDR2 FQNEAQ (reference sequence). V lost 1 base to trimming and J lost 12 bases; unmatched junction nucleotides: 8. The CDR3 DNA sequence: TGTGCCAGCAGCTTAGATAGACTAGCGGGAAAGGGGCAGTTCTTC. Translating gives CASSLDRLAGKGQFF. The variable domain in full, with the rest retrieved from reference TRBV7-9 and TRBJ2-1, is DTGVSQNPRHKITKRGQNVTFRCDPISEHNRLYWYRQTLGQGPEFLTYFQNEAQLEKSRLLSDRFSAERPKGSFSTLEIQRTEQGDSAMYLCASSLDRLAGKGQFFGPGTRLTVL.

This chain connects TRBV5-6 to TRBJ2-7, with D tentatively TRBD2 (5 bases). This CDR3 has 15 residues. The V gene's germline CDR1 is SGHDT and CDR2 YYEEEE. V was shortened by 4 bases and J by 3 bases, with 17 bases between the two germline ends. This chain's CDR3 is CASSARRSGIYEQYF. The CDR3 coding sequence is TGTGCCAGCAGCGCCCGCAGGTCCGGGATCTACGAGCAGTACTTC.

This chain links TRBV6-5 with TRBJ1-2; 9 bases fit TRBD1. V dropped 6 bases and J dropped 4; count of bases not matched to a gene: 6. The CDR3 runs 14 residues. CDR1 is MNHEY, CDR2 SVGAGI, per germline. CDR3 coding DNA: TGTGCCAGCAGCAACAGGGGGCGCGGCTATGGCTACACCTTC. Translated, it gives CASSNRGRGYGYTF.

The chain uses TRBV5-6 and TRBJ1-1; 7 bases map to TRBD1. The germline CDR1 and CDR2 sequences are SGHDT and YYEEEE. The CDR3 loop spans 18 amino acids. Unmatched junction bases numbered 13, after V lost 1 base and J lost 1 base. The CDR3 DNA reads TGTGCCAGCAGCTTGAACCGGGTGGCAGGGGGTGGGAACACTGAAGCTTTCTTT. This translates into CASSLNRVAGGGNTEAFF.

The V and J genes are TRBV12-5 and TRBJ1-2; 11 bases match TRBD1. CDR3 length: 16 residues. With 5 bases clipped from V and 5 bases from J, the junction kept 10 bases outside the gene matches. Germline values: CDR1 LGHNT, CDR2 FRNRAP. The CDR3 sequence is CASGPPGGTGGYGYTF. CDR3 nucleotides: TGTGCTAGTGGTCCCCCGGGTGGGACAGGGGGATATGGCTACACCTTC.

The V gene is TRBV29-1, the J gene TRBJ1-5; 7 nucleotides agree with TRBD1. Germline loops: CDR1 SQVTM, CDR2 ANQGSEA. The CDR3 runs 13 residues. J lost 5 bases, V lost 4 bases, and 5 bases had no gene match. CDR3 nucleotide sequence: TGCAGCGTTGCACAGGGGTTCGATCAGCCCCAGCATTTT. Amino acid sequence: CSVAQGFDQPQHF.

This clone came up a few times. The chain couples TRBV5-6 to TRBJ1-2; TRBD1 aligns across 7 bases. The CDR3 totals 15 residues. V shed 3 bases, J shed 6 bases, and the junction held 11 bases outside the gene matches. Per the germline V gene, CDR1 is SGHDT and CDR2 is YYEEEE. The CDR3 is CASSWETGRRDGYTF. The CDR3 region has the DNA TGTGCCAGCAGCTGGGAGACAGGGAGGAGAGATGGCTACACCTTC.

The chain joins TRBV6-1 to TRBJ1-2; no clear D. The CDR3 extends over 11 amino acids. Per germline, CDR1 MNHNS and CDR2 SASEGT. V lost 5 bases to trimming and J lost 8 bases, with 9 bases between them. The CDR3 DNA reads TGTGCCAGCAGTAGGAGGAGGGGCTACACCTTC. Its protein product is CASSRRRGYTF.

The chain joins TRBV9 to TRBJ2-5; 10 bases align to TRBD2. This CDR3 spans 19 amino acids. V shed 4 bases and J 0 bases; nucleotides not matched to a gene: 15. Germline CDR1 SGDLS, CDR2 YYNGEE. CDR3 nucleotide sequence: TGTGCCAGCAGCCCCCGGACGAAAGCGGGGGGGACCCACCAAGAGACCCAGTACTTC. As protein: CASSPRTKAGGTHQETQYF.

The chain carries TRBV5-4 and TRBJ2-5; 7 nucleotides match TRBD2. Per the germline V gene, CDR1 is SGHNT and CDR2 is YYREEE (reference sequence). CDR3 size: 17 residues. Trimming at V came to 6 bases and at J to 0 bases, leaving 14 bases not matched to a gene. DNA for the CDR3: TGTGCCAGCACCCGGATGACCCAGCGGGAAAACCAAGAGACCCAGTACTTC. Translated, it gives CASTRMTQRENQETQYF.

The genes are TRBV2 and TRBJ2-7; TRBD2 agrees at 14 bases. The J segment lost 2 bases and the V segment lost 6 bases, leaving 15 bases of the junction unmatched. In germline, CDR1 is SNHLY, CDR2 FYNNEI. The CDR3 runs to 19 residues. CDR3 nucleotide sequence: TGTGCCAGCAGCCCCACCTCCGGACTAGCGGGAGGACGAACCTACGAGCAGTACTTC. As protein: CASSPTSGLAGGRTYEQYF. Variable domain in full (rest from reference TRBV2 and TRBJ2-7): EPEVTQTPSHQVTQMGQEVILRCVPISNHLYFYWYRQILGQKVEFLVSFYNNEISEKSEIFDDQFSVERPDGSNFTLKIRSTKLEDSAMYFCASSPTSGLAGGRTYEQYFGPGTRLTVT.

This clone has more than one count but fewer than ten. V and J are TRBV4-2 and TRBJ2-2, with TRBD2 identical over 7 bases. J was trimmed by 6 bases and V by 1 base; bases with no gene match: 14. Germline-derived CDR1 and CDR2 are LGHNA and YNFKEQ. The CDR3 extends over 18 amino acids. CDR3 sequence (DNA): TGTGCCAGCAGCCAAGTTCTCGCGGGAGACGATAACCCCGGGGAGCTGTTTTTT. Its protein is CASSQVLAGDDNPGELFF.

The rearrangement uses TRBV13 and TRBJ2-1, with a weak D call TRBD1 (5 bases). V dropped 6 bases and J dropped 5 bases, with 17 bases sitting between them. The CDR3 runs 15 residues. Germline lookup yields CDR1 PRHDT and CDR2 FYEKMQ (reference sequence). This chain's CDR3 is CASSTQVRSNNEQFF. DNA for the CDR3: TGTGCCAGCAGTACACAGGTGAGATCAAACAATGAGCAGTTCTTC.

Note on this clone: This CDR3 is also generated by other DNA sequences in the sample. The chain uses TRBV6-1 and TRBJ1-5, with D hard to call. CDR1 MNHNS and CDR2 SASEGT come from the germline V gene. Between the trimmed V and J ends, which lost 2 bases and 1 base, there was a span of 3 bases. The CDR3 contains 13 residues. CDR3 loop: CASSEQSNQPQHF. The CDR3 DNA reads TGTGCCAGCAGTGAACAAAGCAATCAGCCCCAGCATTTT.

CDR3 region: CASSFGPLAGETQYF. DNA for the CDR3: TGCGCCAGCAGCTTCGGTCCGCTAGCTGGAGAGACCCAGTACTTC. The chain combines TRBV5-1 with TRBJ2-5; D possibly corresponds to TRBD2 (5 bases). The germline gives CDR1 SGHRS, CDR2 YFSETQ. This CDR3 is built from 15 residues. The V and J ends lost 2 bases and 4 bases respectively, with 15 bases between them. Combining the CDR3 with reference TRBV5-1 and TRBJ2-5 gives the whole variable domain KAGVTQTPRYLIKTRGQQVTLSCSPISGHRSVSWYQQTPGQGLQFLFEYFSETQRNKGNFPGRFSGRQFSNSRSEMNVSTLELGDSALYLCASSFGPLAGETQYFGPGTRLLVL.